Listed here are 3 T cell receptor beta chains from one sample, sequenced in a study of OX40 agonist ivuxolimab in advanced cancers. Data came from immunoSEQ multiplex PCR; TCRdb stores just in-frame clones and leaves some out. This sample has tens of thousands of clones, with just over 85% found just once. This specimen was CD4+ or CD8+ T cells sorted from blood, taken in a trial of the OX40 agonist ivuxolimab. The receptors originated from an adult with an advanced solid tumor such as melanoma, head and neck, liver or kidney cancer.

This sequence joins TRBV7-8 and TRBJ1-6; D is ambiguous. In germline, CDR1 is SGHVS, CDR2 FQNEAQ. Trimming stripped 0 bases from V and 7 bases from J, with 13 bases between. The CDR3 loop spans 16 amino acids. The CDR3 sequence is CASSLASMVGNSPLHF. Written as DNA, the CDR3 is TGTGCCAGCAGCTTAGCGTCGATGGTCGGGAATTCACCCCTCCACTTT.

The chain recombines TRBV30 with TRBJ1-5; TRBD1 agrees at 8 bases. Germline-derived CDR1 and CDR2 are GTSNPN and SVGIG (reference sequence). The CDR3 length is 13 residues. Losses at the gene ends were 3 bases for V and 5 bases for J; bases not matched to a gene: 3. The CDR3 DNA reads as TGTGCCTGGAGCCTACAGGGGGATCAGCCCCAGCATTTT. It encodes CAWSLQGDQPQHF.

The chain is built from TRBV2 and TRBJ1-2; TRBD1 is a possible D gene (6 bases). V dropped 4 bases and J dropped 8 bases, with 14 bases sitting between them. CDR1 is SNHLY and CDR2 is FYNNEI in the germline V gene. CDR3 length: 13 amino acids. The CDR3 DNA reads as TGTGCCAGCAGTGGGGGCGGGGGCTTAGGCTACACCTTC. It translates to CASSGGGGLGYTF.